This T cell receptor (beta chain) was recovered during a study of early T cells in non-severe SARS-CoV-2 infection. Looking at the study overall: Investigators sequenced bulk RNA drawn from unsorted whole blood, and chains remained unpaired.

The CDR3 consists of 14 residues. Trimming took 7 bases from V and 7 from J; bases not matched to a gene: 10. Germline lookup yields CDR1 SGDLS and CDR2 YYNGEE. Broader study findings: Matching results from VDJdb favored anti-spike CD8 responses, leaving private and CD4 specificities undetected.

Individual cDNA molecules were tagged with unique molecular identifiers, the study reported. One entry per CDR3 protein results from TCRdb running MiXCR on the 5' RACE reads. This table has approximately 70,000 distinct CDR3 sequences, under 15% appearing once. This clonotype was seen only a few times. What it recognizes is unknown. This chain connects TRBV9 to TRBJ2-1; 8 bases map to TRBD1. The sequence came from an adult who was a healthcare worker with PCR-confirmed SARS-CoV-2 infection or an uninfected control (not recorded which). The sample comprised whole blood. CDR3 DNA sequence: TGTGCCAGCCAACCCGGACAGGGAAGGAATGAGCAGTTCTTC. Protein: CASQPGQGRNEQFF.